The rows below give T cell receptor beta chains drawn from one sample of a study of blood T cell repertoires in COVID-19. Profiled with immunoSEQ multiplex PCR; TCRdb holds only in-frame clones, not every one. This repertoire shows 200,000 or so clones, more than 70% found once; its top ten account for 6.5% to 8.5%. Sequences were obtained from PBMCs or T cells enriched from blood (not recorded which). The receptors were gathered from a woman in her thirties or forties with acute COVID-19. CDR3s include the opening cysteine and the closing phenylalanine or tryptophan. The D gene is left open where the match is weak. Some rows have no size entry. The others give once, few or many, or a class for an expanded clone.

clone_size: NA; j_call: TRBJ1-1; cdr3_length: 15; d_call: TRBD1; v_call: TRBV19; cdr3_nt: TGTGCCAGTAGTGAAAGGGACAGGGGGATCCCTGAAGCTTTCTTT; cdr3_aa: CASSERDRGIPEAFF
clone_size: few; j_call: TRBJ2-2; cdr3_length: 15; d_call: NA; v_call: TRBV9; cdr3_nt: TGTGCCAGCAGCCGGTTGGGGGGGAACACCGGGGAGCTGTTTTTT; cdr3_aa: CASSRLGGNTGELFF
clone_size: NA; j_call: TRBJ2-2; cdr3_length: 16; d_call: TRBD2; v_call: TRBV7-3; cdr3_nt: TGTGCCAGCAGCGAGACTAGCGGGGCGGCCCCCGGGGAGCTGTTTTTT; cdr3_aa: CASSETSGAAPGELFF
clone_size: NA; j_call: TRBJ2-3; cdr3_length: 15; d_call: NA; v_call: TRBV27; cdr3_nt: TGTGCCAGCAGTTTAGCCGGGAGTCGCACAGATACGCAGTATTTT; cdr3_aa: CASSLAGSRTDTQYF
clone_size: NA; j_call: TRBJ1-3; cdr3_length: 13; d_call: NA; v_call: TRBV27; cdr3_nt: TGTGCCAGCGGAAGCCCACAGGGAAACACCATATATTTT; cdr3_aa: CASGSPQGNTIYF
clone_size: NA; j_call: TRBJ2-7; cdr3_length: 15; d_call: TRBD2; v_call: TRBV5-1; cdr3_nt: TGCGCCAGCAGCTTGGAAGGGAGCGGGATGAGGGAGCAGTACTTC; cdr3_aa: CASSLEGSGMREQYF
clone_size: few; j_call: TRBJ2-7; cdr3_length: 15; d_call: NA; v_call: TRBV5-1; cdr3_nt: TGCGCCAGCAGCGCGCCGGAGAGGAGCTCCTACGAGCAGTACTTC; cdr3_aa: CASSAPERSSYEQYF
clone_size: NA; j_call: TRBJ2-5; cdr3_length: 15; d_call: TRBD1; v_call: TRBV7-3; cdr3_nt: TGTGCCAGCAGCCCCGGACAGGGGCTAGTGGAGACCCAGTACTTC; cdr3_aa: CASSPGQGLVETQYF
clone_size: once; j_call: TRBJ2-7; cdr3_length: 16; d_call: NA; v_call: TRBV18; cdr3_nt: TGTGCCAGCTCACCAATAGGCAGCCCTACAGGAACCGAGCAGTACTTC; cdr3_aa: CASSPIGSPTGTEQYF
clone_size: once; j_call: TRBJ2-5; cdr3_length: 15; d_call: NA; v_call: TRBV5-6; cdr3_nt: TGTGCCAGCAGCCCGGGACAAATGTACCAAGAGACCCAGTACTTC; cdr3_aa: CASSPGQMYQETQYF
clone_size: NA; j_call: TRBJ2-2; cdr3_length: 13; d_call: NA; v_call: TRBV6-4; cdr3_nt: TGTGCCAGCAGTGACAGGGGCACCGGGGAGCTGTTTTTT; cdr3_aa: CASSDRGTGELFF
clone_size: many; j_call: TRBJ2-1; cdr3_length: 18; d_call: TRBD2; v_call: TRBV27; cdr3_nt: TGTGCCAGCAGGGTAATGGGGAGCGGGGGGGCGGCCTACAATGAGCAGTTCTTC; cdr3_aa: CASRVMGSGGAAYNEQFF
clone_size: NA; j_call: TRBJ2-7; cdr3_length: 16; d_call: NA; v_call: TRBV7-2; cdr3_nt: TGTGCCAGCAGCGGAAAGGTTTCAGGACAGAGCTACGAGCAGTACTTC; cdr3_aa: CASSGKVSGQSYEQYF
clone_size: few; j_call: TRBJ2-3; cdr3_length: 15; d_call: NA; v_call: TRBV7-8; cdr3_nt: TGTGCCAGCAGCCGAGCAGGGGCTACCACAGATACGCAGTATTTT; cdr3_aa: CASSRAGATTDTQYF
clone_size: NA; j_call: TRBJ2-6; cdr3_length: 17; d_call: NA; v_call: TRBV30; cdr3_nt: TGTGCCTGGAGTTGGCAGACAGGCCACTCTGGGGCCAACGTCCTGACTTTC; cdr3_aa: CAWSWQTGHSGANVLTF
clone_size: few; j_call: TRBJ1-6; cdr3_length: 14; d_call: NA; v_call: TRBV5-1; cdr3_nt: TGCGCCAGCAGCTTGGCCCACGGGAATTCACCCCTCCACTTT; cdr3_aa: CASSLAHGNSPLHF
clone_size: NA; j_call: TRBJ2-5; cdr3_length: 14; d_call: TRBD2; v_call: TRBV30; cdr3_nt: TGTGCCTGGACCCCGCTAGCGGGTATGGAGACCCAGTACTTC; cdr3_aa: CAWTPLAGMETQYF
clone_size: NA; j_call: TRBJ2-4; cdr3_length: 15; d_call: TRBD1; v_call: TRBV2; cdr3_nt: TGTGCCAGCAGTGAAGGGACAGGGGTCGTAAACATTCAGTACTTC; cdr3_aa: CASSEGTGVVNIQYF
clone_size: NA; j_call: TRBJ2-5; cdr3_length: 15; d_call: NA; v_call: TRBV5-1; cdr3_nt: TGCGCCAGCAGCTCGTGGGCCGGGAAAGGAGAGACCCAGTACTTC; cdr3_aa: CASSSWAGKGETQYF
clone_size: NA; j_call: TRBJ2-5; cdr3_length: 14; d_call: NA; v_call: TRBV19; cdr3_nt: TGTGCCAGTAGTATTGAGAACCAAGCCGAGACCCAGTACTTC; cdr3_aa: CASSIENQAETQYF